Below, one T cell receptor beta chain is given with its context. This entry is derived from a study of cytomegalovirus exposure and HLA in healthy donors. PCR amplification relied on 60 Vbeta primers (plus 13 Jbeta primers). TCRdb's table, derived via immunoSEQ multiplex PCR, lists solely in-frame clones and lacks some. The sample consists of about 100,000 clones, about three quarters of them appearing once. V shed 1 base and J shed 1 base, with 14 bases lying between them. CDR3 length: 18 amino acids. CDR1 and CDR2 (germline): LNHDA, SQIVND (reference sequence). The genes are TRBV19 and TRBJ2-6, with a tentative D call TRBD1 (5 bases). The clonotype comes from a man in his forties in good health and CMV-seropositive. What was sequenced was PBMCs. CDR3 DNA: TGTGCCAGTAGTATAGCCTCTCCTCCAGGGTCTGGGGCCAACGTCCTGACTTTC. This encodes CASSIASPPGSGANVLTF.